The sequence of this TCR beta chain was determined in a study of T cells after yellow fever vaccination. About the study: Fractions containing few cells were prepared with SMART-Seq v4 Ultra Low Input.

It was through 5'RACE template switching that TCR cDNA was made, with a universal primer site and UMIs added. TCRdb re-analysed the 5' RACE reads in MiXCR, keeping a single row per CDR3 protein. The table has hundreds of thousands of distinct CDR3 sequences, roughly a fifth seen once. The specimen comprised PBMCs, sampled 15 days after the yellow fever booster vaccination. The clonotype originates from a man between 25 and 39 years old who received the YFV17D yellow fever vaccine.

In DNA form, the CDR3 reads TGCAGTGCCCTCGAGGGGCTCAGAAGAACTAGCGGGTACAATGAGCAGTTCTTC. Amino acid sequence: CSALEGLRRTSGYNEQFF. The chain joins TRBV20-1 to TRBJ2-1, with TRBD2 matching over 9 bases. Germline trimming cut 6 bases from V and 4 bases from J; bases unmatched to any gene: 19. Germline assignment: CDR1 DFQATT and CDR2 SNEGSKA (reference sequence). This CDR3 comprises 18 residues.